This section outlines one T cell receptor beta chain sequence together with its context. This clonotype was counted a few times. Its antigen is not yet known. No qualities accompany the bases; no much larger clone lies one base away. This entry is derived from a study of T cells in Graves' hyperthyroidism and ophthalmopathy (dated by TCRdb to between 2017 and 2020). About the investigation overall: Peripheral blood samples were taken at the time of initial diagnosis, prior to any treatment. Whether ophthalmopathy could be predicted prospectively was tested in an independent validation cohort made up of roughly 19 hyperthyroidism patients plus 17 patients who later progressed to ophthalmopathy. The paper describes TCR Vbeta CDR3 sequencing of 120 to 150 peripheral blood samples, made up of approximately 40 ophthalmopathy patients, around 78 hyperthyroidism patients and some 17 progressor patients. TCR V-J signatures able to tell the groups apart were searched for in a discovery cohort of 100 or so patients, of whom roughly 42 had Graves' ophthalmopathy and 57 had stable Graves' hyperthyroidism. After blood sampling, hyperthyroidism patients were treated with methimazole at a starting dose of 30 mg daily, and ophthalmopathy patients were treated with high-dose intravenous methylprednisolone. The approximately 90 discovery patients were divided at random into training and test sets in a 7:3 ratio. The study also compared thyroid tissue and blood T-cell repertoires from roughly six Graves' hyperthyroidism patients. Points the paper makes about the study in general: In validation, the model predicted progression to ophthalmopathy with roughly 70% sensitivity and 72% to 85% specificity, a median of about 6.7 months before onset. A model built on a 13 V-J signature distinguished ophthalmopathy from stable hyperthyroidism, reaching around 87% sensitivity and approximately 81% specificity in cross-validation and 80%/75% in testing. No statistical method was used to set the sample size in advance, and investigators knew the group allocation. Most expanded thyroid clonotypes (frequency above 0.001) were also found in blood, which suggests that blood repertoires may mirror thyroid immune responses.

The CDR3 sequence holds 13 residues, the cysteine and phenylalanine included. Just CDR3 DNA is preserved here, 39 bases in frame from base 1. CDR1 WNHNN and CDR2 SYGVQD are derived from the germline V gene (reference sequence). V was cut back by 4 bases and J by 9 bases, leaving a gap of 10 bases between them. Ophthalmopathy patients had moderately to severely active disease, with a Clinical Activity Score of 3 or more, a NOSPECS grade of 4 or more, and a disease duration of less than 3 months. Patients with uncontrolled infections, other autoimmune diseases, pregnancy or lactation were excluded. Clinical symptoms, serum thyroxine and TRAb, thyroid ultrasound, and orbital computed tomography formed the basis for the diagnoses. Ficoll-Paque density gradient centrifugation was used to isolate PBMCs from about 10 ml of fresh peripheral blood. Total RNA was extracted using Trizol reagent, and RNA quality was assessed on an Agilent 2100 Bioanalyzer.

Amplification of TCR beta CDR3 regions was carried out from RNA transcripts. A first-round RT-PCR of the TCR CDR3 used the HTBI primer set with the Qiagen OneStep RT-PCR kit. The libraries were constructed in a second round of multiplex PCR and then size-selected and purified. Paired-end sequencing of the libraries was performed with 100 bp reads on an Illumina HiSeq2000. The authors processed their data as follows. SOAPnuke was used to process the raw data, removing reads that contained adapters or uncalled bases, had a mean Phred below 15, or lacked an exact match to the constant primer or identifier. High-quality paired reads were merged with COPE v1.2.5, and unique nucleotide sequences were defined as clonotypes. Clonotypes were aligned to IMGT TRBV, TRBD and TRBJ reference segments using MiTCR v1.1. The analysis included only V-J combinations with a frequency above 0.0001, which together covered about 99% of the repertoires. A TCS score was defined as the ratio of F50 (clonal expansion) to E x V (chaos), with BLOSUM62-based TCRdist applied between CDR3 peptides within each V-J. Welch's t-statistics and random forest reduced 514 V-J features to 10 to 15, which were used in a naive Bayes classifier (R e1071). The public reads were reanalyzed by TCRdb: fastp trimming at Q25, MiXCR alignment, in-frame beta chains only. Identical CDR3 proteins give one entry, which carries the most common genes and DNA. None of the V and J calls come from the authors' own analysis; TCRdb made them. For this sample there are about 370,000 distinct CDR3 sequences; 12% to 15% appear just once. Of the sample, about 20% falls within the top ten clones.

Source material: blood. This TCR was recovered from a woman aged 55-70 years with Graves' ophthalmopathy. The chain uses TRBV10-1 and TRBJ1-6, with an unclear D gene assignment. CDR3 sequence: CASSGGVGSPLHF. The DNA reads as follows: TGCGCCAGCAGTGGTGGGGTTGGTTCACCCCTCCACTTT.